This T cell receptor (beta chain) appears in the sequencing data of a study of CD8+CD57+ T cells in acquired aplastic anemia. Study details: On average, sorted CD4+ and CD8+ cells gave roughly 2.9 ug of DNA. The study, taken as a whole, reports: CD8+ Simpson's diversity in patients was not significantly different from that in controls. Found in both controls and patients were some 31 CD8+ CDR3 sequences.

Profiling of TCR beta VDJ combinations and CDR3 sequences used genomic DNA as template. TCRdb used MiXCR to reprocess the reads, holding one entry per CDR3 protein. The repertoire holds 300,000 or so distinct CDR3 sequences, with about 56% as singletons. This CDR3 region has 14 residues. V lost 7 bases and J 0 bases, leaving 16 bases between the germline ends. Germline lookup yields CDR1 SQVTM and CDR2 ANQGSEA. Turning to this clonotype: Its antigen remains unknown.

The chain uses TRBV29-1 and TRBJ2-7, with D possibly being TRBD1 (5 bases). This receptor was taken from a human donor with severe aplastic anemia or a healthy control (not recorded which). The sample was sorted CD4+, CD8+, or CD8+CD57+ T cells (not recorded which) from PBMCs. Here the CDR3 DNA reads TGCAGCGCGCGTAAGAACAGGCTCTCCTACGAGCAGTACTTC. It codes for CSARKNRLSYEQYF.